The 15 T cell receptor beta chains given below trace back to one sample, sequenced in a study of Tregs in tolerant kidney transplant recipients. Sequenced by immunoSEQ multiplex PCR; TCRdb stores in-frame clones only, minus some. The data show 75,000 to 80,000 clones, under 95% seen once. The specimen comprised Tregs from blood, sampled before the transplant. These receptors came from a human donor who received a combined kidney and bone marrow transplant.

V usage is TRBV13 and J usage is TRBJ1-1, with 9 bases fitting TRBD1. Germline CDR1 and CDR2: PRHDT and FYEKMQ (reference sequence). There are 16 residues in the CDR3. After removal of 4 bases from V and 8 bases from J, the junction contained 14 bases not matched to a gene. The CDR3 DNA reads TGTGCCAGCAGCTACAGACCGGGACAGGGCTACTCCGAAGCTTTCTTT. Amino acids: CASSYRPGQGYSEAFF.

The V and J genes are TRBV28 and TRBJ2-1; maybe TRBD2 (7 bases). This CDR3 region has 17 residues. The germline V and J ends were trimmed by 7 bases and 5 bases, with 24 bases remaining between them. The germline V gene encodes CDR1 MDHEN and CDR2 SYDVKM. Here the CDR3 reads CASTIPLGEGDHNEQFF. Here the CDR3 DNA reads TGTGCCAGCACGATACCCCTCGGGGAGGGGGATCACAATGAGCAGTTCTTC.

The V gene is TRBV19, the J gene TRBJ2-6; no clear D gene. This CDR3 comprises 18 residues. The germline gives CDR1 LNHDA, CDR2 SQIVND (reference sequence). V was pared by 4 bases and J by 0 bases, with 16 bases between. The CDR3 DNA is TGTGCCAGTAGTACGGACCCCCCAAGCAGCTCTGGGGCCAACGTCCTGACTTTC. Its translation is CASSTDPPSSSGANVLTF.

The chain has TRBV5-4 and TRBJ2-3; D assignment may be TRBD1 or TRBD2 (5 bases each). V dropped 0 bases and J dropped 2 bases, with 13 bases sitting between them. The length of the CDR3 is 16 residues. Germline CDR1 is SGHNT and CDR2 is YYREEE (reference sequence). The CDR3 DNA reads TGTGCCAGCAGCTTGGCCGGGGCAGGGACCACAGATACGCAGTATTTT. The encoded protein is CASSLAGAGTTDTQYF.

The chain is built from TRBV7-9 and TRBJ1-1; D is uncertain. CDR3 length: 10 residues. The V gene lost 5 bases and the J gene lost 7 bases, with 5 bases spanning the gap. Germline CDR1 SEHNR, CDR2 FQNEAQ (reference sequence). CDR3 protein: CASSLDEAFF. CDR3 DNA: TGTGCCAGCAGCCTGGATGAAGCTTTCTTT.

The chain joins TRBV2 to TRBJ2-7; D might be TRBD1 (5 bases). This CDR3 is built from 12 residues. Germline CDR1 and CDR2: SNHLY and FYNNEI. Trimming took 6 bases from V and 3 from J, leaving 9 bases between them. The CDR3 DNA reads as TGTGCCAGCAGCAGACAGTACTACGAGCAGTACTTC. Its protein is CASSRQYYEQYF.

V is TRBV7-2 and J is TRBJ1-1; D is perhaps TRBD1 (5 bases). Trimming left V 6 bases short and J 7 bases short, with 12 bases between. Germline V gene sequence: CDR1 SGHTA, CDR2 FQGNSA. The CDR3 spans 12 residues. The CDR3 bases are TGTGCCAGCAGTTACGACAGATTTGAAGCTTTCTTT. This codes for CASSYDRFEAFF.

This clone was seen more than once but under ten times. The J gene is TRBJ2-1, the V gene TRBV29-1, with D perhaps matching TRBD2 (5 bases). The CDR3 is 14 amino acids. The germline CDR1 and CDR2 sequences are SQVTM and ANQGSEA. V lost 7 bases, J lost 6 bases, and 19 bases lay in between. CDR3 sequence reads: CSAKIRGYSNEQFF. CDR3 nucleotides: TGCAGCGCTAAGATACGCGGGTATAGCAATGAGCAGTTCTTC.

CDR3: CASSSALGTHNEQFF. Here the CDR3 DNA reads TGTGCCAGCAGCTCCGCCCTTGGGACCCACAATGAGCAGTTCTTC. The chain joins TRBV7-3 to TRBJ2-1; TRBD1 or TRBD2 may be the D gene (5 bases each). Germline CDR1 reads SGHTA; CDR2 reads FQGTGA. V was clipped by 4 bases and J by 5 bases, with 15 bases between them. The CDR3 loop spans 15 amino acids. The entire variable domain, with the rest obtained from reference TRBV7-3 and TRBJ2-1, is as follows: GAGVSQTPSNKVTEKGKYVELRCDPISGHTALYWYRQSLGQGPEFLIYFQGTGAADDSGLPNDRFFAVRPEGSVSTLKIQRTERGDSAVYLCASSSALGTHNEQFFGPGTRLTVL.

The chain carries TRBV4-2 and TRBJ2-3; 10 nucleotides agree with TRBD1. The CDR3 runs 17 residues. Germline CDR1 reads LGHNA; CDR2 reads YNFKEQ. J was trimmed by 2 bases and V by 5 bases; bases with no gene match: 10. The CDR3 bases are TGTGCCAGCAGCTTGGGACCGGGACAGGGGAACACAGATACGCAGTATTTT. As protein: CASSLGPGQGNTDTQYF.

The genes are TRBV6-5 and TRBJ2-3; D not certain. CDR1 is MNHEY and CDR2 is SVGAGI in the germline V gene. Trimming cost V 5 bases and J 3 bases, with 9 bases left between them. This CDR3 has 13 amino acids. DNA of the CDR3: TGTGCCAGCAGTCCGCCCGGGACAGATACGCAGTATTTT. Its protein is CASSPPGTDTQYF.

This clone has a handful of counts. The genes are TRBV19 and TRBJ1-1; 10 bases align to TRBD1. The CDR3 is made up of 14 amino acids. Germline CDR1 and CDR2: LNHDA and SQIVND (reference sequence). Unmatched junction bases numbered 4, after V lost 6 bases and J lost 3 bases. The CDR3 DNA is TGTGCCAGTAGCTGGACAGGGGGGGACACTGAAGCTTTCTTT. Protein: CASSWTGGDTEAFF.

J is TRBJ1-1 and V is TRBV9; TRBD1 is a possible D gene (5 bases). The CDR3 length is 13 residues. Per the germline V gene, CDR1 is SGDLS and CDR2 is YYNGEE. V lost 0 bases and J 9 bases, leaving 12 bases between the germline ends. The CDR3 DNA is TGTGCCAGCAGCGTAGCTGCGGGGGAAAAAGCTTTCTTT. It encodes CASSVAAGEKAFF. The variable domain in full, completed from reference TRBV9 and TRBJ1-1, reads DSGVTQTPKHLITATGQRVTLRCSPRSGDLSVYWYQQSLDQGLQFLIQYYNGEERAKGNILERFSAQQFPDLHSELNLSSLELGDSALYFCASSVAAGEKAFFGQGTRLTVV.

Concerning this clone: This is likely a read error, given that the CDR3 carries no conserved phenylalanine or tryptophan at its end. CDR3 loop: CASTPTGASGANVLTC. Written as DNA, the CDR3 is TGTGCCAGCACCCCGACGGGTGCCTCTGGGGCCAACGTCCTGACTTGC. The V gene is TRBV6-6, the J gene TRBJ2-6, with D hard to call. The V gene's germline CDR1 is MNHNY and CDR2 SVGAGI (reference sequence). The CDR3 consists of 16 residues. V lost 7 bases, J lost 0 bases, and 13 bases lay in between.

The CDR3 nucleotides are TGTGCCAGCAGTCAGCGGGTGGGGCTAGGTACTCACGAGCAGTACTTC. Its protein product is CASSQRVGLGTHEQYF. The genes are TRBV28 and TRBJ2-7; possibly TRBD2 for D (6 bases). The germline V and J ends were trimmed by 5 bases and 5 bases, with 22 bases remaining between them. The germline CDR1 and CDR2 sequences are MDHEN and SYDVKM. CDR3 size: 16 residues.